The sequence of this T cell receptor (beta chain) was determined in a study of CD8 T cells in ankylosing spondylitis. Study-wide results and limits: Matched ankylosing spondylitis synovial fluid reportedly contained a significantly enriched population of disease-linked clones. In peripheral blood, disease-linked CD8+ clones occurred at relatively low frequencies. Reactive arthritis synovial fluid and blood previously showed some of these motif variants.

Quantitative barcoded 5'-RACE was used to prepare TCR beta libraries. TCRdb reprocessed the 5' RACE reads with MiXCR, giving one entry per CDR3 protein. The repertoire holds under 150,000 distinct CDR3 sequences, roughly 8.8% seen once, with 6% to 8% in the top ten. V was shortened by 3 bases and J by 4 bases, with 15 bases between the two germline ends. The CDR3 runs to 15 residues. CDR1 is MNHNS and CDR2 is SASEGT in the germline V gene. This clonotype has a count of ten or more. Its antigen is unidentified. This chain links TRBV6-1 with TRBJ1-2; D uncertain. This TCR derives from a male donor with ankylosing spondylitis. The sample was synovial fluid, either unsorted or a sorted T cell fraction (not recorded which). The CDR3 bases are TGTGCCAGCAGTGATGGACTCAGAAGAGGCTATGGCTACACCTTC. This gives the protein CASSDGLRRGYGYTF.